These T cell receptor beta chains were read from a single sample in a study of OX40 agonist ivuxolimab in advanced cancers. Some clones are missing from TCRdb's copy, which holds only in-frame ones; the method was immunoSEQ multiplex PCR. The top ten hold 0.35% to 0.5% of the sample, which has about 71,000 clones, more than 80% seen once. Specimen: CD4+ or CD8+ T cells sorted from blood, collected in a trial of the OX40 agonist ivuxolimab. All receptors come from an adult with an advanced solid tumor such as melanoma, head and neck, liver or kidney cancer. Each CDR3 is given without its conserved first and last residue. The order of the fields is V gene, CDR3 protein.

v_call: TRBV27
cdr3_aa: ASSPYRGNTIY

v_call: TRBV5-8
cdr3_aa: ASSRWLGGASYGYT

v_call: TRBV15
cdr3_aa: ATSRDGGTGNEKLF

v_call: TRBV7-2
cdr3_aa: ASSLRRGVETQY

v_call: TRBV30
cdr3_aa: ARSGRGSHEQY

v_call: TRBV7-9
cdr3_aa: ASSPGTSTLSSYEQY

v_call: TRBV27
cdr3_aa: ASSRGRDNSPLH

v_call: TRBV5-1
cdr3_aa: ASSLDLNTEAF

v_call: TRBV7-2
cdr3_aa: ASSLGAGSEAF

v_call: TRBV5-6
cdr3_aa: ASSLRSVLGNTIY

v_call: TRBV7-8
cdr3_aa: ASSFSRTRNYEQY

v_call: TRBV12-2
cdr3_aa: ASRLDHRDSNQPQH

v_call: TRBV28
cdr3_aa: ASSLFGNQPQH

v_call: TRBV7-2
cdr3_aa: ASSSGPSGGVLNYGYT

v_call: TRBV19
cdr3_aa: ASIGDVGNTIY

v_call: TRBV6-5
cdr3_aa: ASKRTGGSEGYT

v_call: TRBV5-1
cdr3_aa: ASSLVPSGDKKQF

v_call: TRBV14
cdr3_aa: ASTSDRLSYEQY

v_call: TRBV25-1
cdr3_aa: ASSEGAGYYGYT

v_call: TRBV6-5
cdr3_aa: ASSYRPSLIYEQY

v_call: TRBV7-2
cdr3_aa: ASSDRQGRDGYT

v_call: TRBV28
cdr3_aa: ASGTSGGIYEQY

v_call: TRBV29-1
cdr3_aa: SAETSRGFQTQY

v_call: TRBV18
cdr3_aa: ASSPRGDSGNTIY

v_call: TRBV6-1
cdr3_aa: ATARGLGSPLH

v_call: TRBV6-5
cdr3_aa: ASSYGNRGGYT

v_call: TRBV4-1
cdr3_aa: ASRLTSGRGDTQY

v_call: TRBV6-5
cdr3_aa: ASKISLSHYGYT

v_call: TRBV28
cdr3_aa: ASSLYGTTTLTDTQY

v_call: TRBV2
cdr3_aa: ASSLQGLNYGYT

v_call: TRBV30
cdr3_aa: AYPASYGYT

v_call: TRBV5-1
cdr3_aa: ASSPRTSGGPNEQF

v_call: TRBV9
cdr3_aa: ASSETPSSYNEQF

v_call: TRBV5-1
cdr3_aa: ASSLSVSGNTIY

v_call: TRBV5-4
cdr3_aa: ASSLAGQNNSPLH

v_call: TRBV15
cdr3_aa: ATSYIGRMNTEAF

v_call: TRBV28
cdr3_aa: ASSFPYQSPAF

v_call: TRBV19
cdr3_aa: ASSIGRGEGLKTEAF

v_call: TRBV9
cdr3_aa: ASSGTSHLTDTQY

v_call: TRBV5-4
cdr3_aa: ASMMWDQREQY

v_call: TRBV15
cdr3_aa: ATSTGTSGITEQY

v_call: TRBV18
cdr3_aa: ASSPPTGSNEKLF

v_call: TRBV10-3
cdr3_aa: AISRSGTSSHEQY

v_call: TRBV9
cdr3_aa: ASSVEGIPSYGYT

v_call: TRBV6-6
cdr3_aa: ASSSGSGNQPQH

v_call: TRBV5-6
cdr3_aa: ASSNRDRDNQPQH

v_call: TRBV28
cdr3_aa: ASSLGGRQMGTEAF

v_call: TRBV6-5
cdr3_aa: ASSYGGSSGNTIY

v_call: TRBV2
cdr3_aa: ASSPGPLKRTGELF

v_call: TRBV5-1
cdr3_aa: ASSPGLAGSNEQF

v_call: TRBV28
cdr3_aa: ASSFGGISTDTQY

v_call: TRBV5-8
cdr3_aa: ASSYQTATSTDTQY

v_call: TRBV28
cdr3_aa: ATEGATGEKLF

v_call: TRBV12-5
cdr3_aa: ASSGQGDQPQH